Below are 14 T cell receptor beta chains sequenced from a single sample in a study of blood T cells in healthy people across ages. Then a second PCR, running roughly 6 to 12 cycles, was carried out with a sample-barcoded 5' primer and a J-beta primer mix. In TCRdb, the 5' RACE reads were re-called with MiXCR into one record per CDR3 protein. The sample has 800,000 to 1,300,000 distinct CDR3 sequences; around 25% are singletons. This same sample was also part of a study on T cells of mothers and their children.

The sample taken for sequencing was blood. These TCRs come from a girl aged 2-10 years in good health.

This clonotype was seen only a few times. V and J are TRBV5-5 and TRBJ1-5; D remains unclear. V was pared by 4 bases and J by 3 bases, with 20 bases between. CDR1 and CDR2 (germline): SGHKS, YYEKEE (reference sequence). The CDR3 consists of 17 residues. CDR3 DNA: TGTGCCAGCAGCCCAACAGAACGACGGTACCTCAATCAGCCCCAGCATTTT. Translation gives CASSPTERRYLNQPQHF.

J is TRBJ2-4 and V is TRBV19; a possible D gene is TRBD2 (6 bases). V lost 10 bases to trimming and J lost 5 bases, with 12 bases between them. CDR1 LNHDA and CDR2 SQIVND come from the germline V gene (reference sequence). CDR3 size: 12 residues. As DNA, the CDR3 is TGTGCCACGCGGGGTTCCGAAAACATTCAGTACTTC. This sequence encodes CATRGSENIQYF.

This chain links TRBV15 with TRBJ2-5; the D is unclear. Germline CDR1 is LNHNV and CDR2 is YYDKDF (reference sequence). V was trimmed by 5 bases and J by 1 base, leaving 20 bases between them. This CDR3 comprises 17 residues. The CDR3 loop is CATSVRRAPGGQETQYF. CDR3 nucleotide sequence: TGTGCCACCAGCGTCCGACGGGCCCCCGGCGGCCAAGAGACCCAGTACTTC.

This chain joins TRBV20-1 and TRBJ2-1; tentatively, D is TRBD2 (6 bases). The CDR3 runs 14 residues. V lost 0 bases, J lost 2 bases, and 8 bases lay in between. Per the germline V gene, CDR1 is DFQATT and CDR2 is SNEGSKA (reference sequence). The CDR3 region has the DNA TGCAGTGCTAGAGATAGCGGTCCCTACAATGAGCAGTTCTTC. Translated, it gives CSARDSGPYNEQFF.

This clonotype has a handful of counts. This chain joins TRBV29-1 and TRBJ2-1, with D perhaps matching TRBD2 (5 bases). CDR3 length equals 14 residues. Looked up from germline, CDR1 is SQVTM and CDR2 is ANQGSEA. Trimming removed 3 bases at V and 1 base at J, with 10 bases between. CDR3 sequence reads: CSVDSDFSYNEQFF. The CDR3 DNA follows: TGCAGCGTTGATTCGGACTTTTCCTACAATGAGCAGTTCTTC.

The V call is TRBV5-6, the J call TRBJ1-1, with D unresolved. Germline V lookup: CDR1 SGHDT, CDR2 YYEEEE. Trimming removed 4 bases from V and 4 bases from J, with 8 bases in between. The CDR3 is 12 amino acids. CDR3 sequence: CASSGLITEAFF. The CDR3 bases are TGTGCCAGCAGCGGGCTGATCACTGAAGCTTTCTTT.

The rearrangement links TRBV5-6 to TRBJ2-5; TRBD2 agrees at 9 bases. After removal of 2 bases from V and 5 bases from J, the junction contained 10 bases not matched to a gene. Per germline, CDR1 SGHDT and CDR2 YYEEEE. CDR3 length equals 16 residues. The CDR3 region is CASSFRLAGARETQYF. The CDR3 nucleotides are TGTGCCAGCAGCTTCCGTTTAGCGGGAGCACGTGAGACCCAGTACTTC. The full variable domain, with the rest looked up from reference TRBV5-6 and TRBJ2-5, is DAGVTQSPTHLIKTRGQQVTLRCSPKSGHDTVSWYQQALGQGPQFIFQYYEEEERQRGNFPDRFSGHQFPNYSSELNVNALLLGDSALYLCASSFRLAGARETQYFGPGTRLLVL.

This clonotype was counted between two and nine times. The chain carries TRBV2 and TRBJ1-3; no clear D gene. CDR1 SNHLY and CDR2 FYNNEI come from the germline V gene. The CDR3 has 11 amino acids. Trimming removed 7 bases from V and 7 bases from J, with 8 bases in between. Here the CDR3 DNA reads TGTGCCAGCACCAGGACCAACACCATATATTTT. It encodes CASTRTNTIYF.

This clonotype was recorded a few times. The rearrangement links TRBV6-5 to TRBJ2-5; D is unresolved. The CDR3 sequence is 12 residues long. The germline V gene has CDR1 MNHEY and CDR2 SVGAGI. V lost 5 bases to trimming and J lost 7 bases, with 11 bases between them. The CDR3 sequence is CASSPLSGTQYF. The CDR3 DNA is TGTGCCAGCAGTCCCTTATCAGGGACCCAGTACTTC.

This clonotype was detected a few times. This CDR3 reads CASSPNPHGVDEQFF. The CDR3 DNA sequence: TGTGCCAGCAGCCCCAACCCCCACGGTGTGGATGAGCAGTTCTTC. The V and J genes are TRBV7-9 and TRBJ2-1; D gene uncertain. Germline CDR1 SEHNR, CDR2 FQNEAQ (reference sequence). This CDR3 spans 15 amino acids. Trimming pared 5 bases from V and 8 bases from J, leaving 19 bases between.

The chain carries TRBV7-2 and TRBJ2-3, with 15 bases that match TRBD2. The V gene end was trimmed by 8 bases and the J gene end by 4 bases; junction bases not matched to a gene: 4. Germline V lookup: CDR1 SGHTA, CDR2 FQGNSA. The CDR3 contains 15 residues. For the CDR3, the DNA is TGTGCCAGCCGCTGGACTAGCGGGAGGGCAGATACGCAGTATTTT. This codes for CASRWTSGRADTQYF.

This sequence joins TRBV5-6 and TRBJ2-1; 8 bases match TRBD1. Germline V CDR1 and CDR2: SGHDT, YYEEEE. V gave up 4 bases and J gave up 6 bases; unmatched junction bases: 6. The length of the CDR3 is 14 residues. The CDR3 region is CASSPGQGFNEQFF. CDR3 nucleotides: TGTGCCAGCAGCCCCGGACAGGGATTCAATGAGCAGTTCTTC.

This clonotype occurred a few times. V usage is TRBV7-3 and J usage is TRBJ2-5, with 10 bases identical to TRBD1. Germline lookup yields CDR1 SGHTA and CDR2 FQGTGA. The CDR3 has 13 amino acids. Losses at the gene ends were 3 bases for V and 11 bases for J; bases not matched to a gene: 6. This CDR3 reads CASSLTGGEYQYF. The CDR3 nucleotides read TGTGCCAGCAGCTTGACAGGGGGCGAGTATCAGTACTTC.

This chain joins TRBV20-1 and TRBJ2-5; D is uncertain. CDR1 DFQATT and CDR2 SNEGSKA come from the germline V gene (reference sequence). V was cut by 0 bases and J by 6 bases, with 8 bases left in between. The CDR3 has 12 residues. The CDR3 reads CSARDVGQTQYF. In DNA form, the CDR3 reads TGCAGTGCTAGAGACGTGGGCCAGACCCAGTACTTC.